This is a list of T cell receptor beta chains from one sample in a study of cytomegalovirus exposure and HLA in healthy donors. The method was immunoSEQ multiplex PCR; TCRdb's version includes in-frame clones alone and lacks a portion of them. The data contain about 130,000 clones, roughly a tenth of them singletons. Input material: PBMCs. These receptor sequences come from a young woman in good health and CMV-seropositive. Both conserved end residues are part of each CDR3. A D gene is named only where the DNA matches it firmly. Clone sizes are given selectively: once, few, many, or a class where the clone is expanded.

TRBD2,15,NA,TRBV7-6,TRBJ2-7,TGTGCCAGCAGCTCGGGACTAGCGGGCCGCTACGAGCAGTACTTC,CASSSGLAGRYEQYF
NA,14,NA,TRBV6-1,TRBJ1-3,TGTGCCAGCAGTGAAAGGAGCTCTGGAAACACCATATATTTT,CASSERSSGNTIYF
NA,13,few,TRBV30,TRBJ1-1,TGTGCCTGGAGTCCTTTTCGGGGCACTGAAGCTTTCTTT,CAWSPFRGTEAFF
NA,14,NA,TRBV6-1,TRBJ1-1,TGTGCCAGCAGGGGGGGATTAGCCCACACTGAAGCTTTCTTT,CASRGGLAHTEAFF
TRBD2,16,few,TRBV7-3,TRBJ2-1,TGTGCCAGCACCGACGCGGGGGGACTAGCTTACAATGAGCAGTTCTTC,CASTDAGGLAYNEQFF
TRBD1,15,few,TRBV28,TRBJ1-5,TGTGCCAGCAGTGTGGGGACAGGAGAAAATCAGCCCCAGCATTTT,CASSVGTGENQPQHF
NA,15,NA,TRBV30,TRBJ1-5,TGTGCCTGGAGTGTACGCGGTTATAGCAATCAGCCCCAGCATTTT,CAWSVRGYSNQPQHF
TRBD2,14,NA,TRBV9,TRBJ2-7,TGTGCCAGCAGTTACGGGGGGAGCTCCTACGAGCAGTACTTC,CASSYGGSSYEQYF
TRBD1,14,few,TRBV7-9,TRBJ1-1,TGTGCCAGCAGCTCACATACAGGGGTTGATGAAGCTTTCTTT,CASSSHTGVDEAFF
NA,13,NA,TRBV19,TRBJ2-7,TGTGCCAGTAGTACCCTTCTAAGGAGCGAGCAGTACTTC,CASSTLLRSEQYF
TRBD2,14,NA,TRBV2,TRBJ2-7,TGTGCCACCAAGATTACTAGCGGGAGTTTAGAGCAGTACTTC,CATKITSGSLEQYF
TRBD1,13,NA,TRBV19,TRBJ2-7,TGTGCCAGTAGCGTGACAGGGGCGGGCGAGCAGTACTTC,CASSVTGAGEQYF
NA,13,few,TRBV2,TRBJ1-2,TGTGCCAGCAGTGGTCAGGTCGACTATGGCTACACCTTC,CASSGQVDYGYTF
NA,14,few,TRBV7-9,TRBJ2-2,TGTGCCAGCAGCTTAGTTCGGAACACCGGGGAGCTGTTTTTT,CASSLVRNTGELFF
TRBD2,15,NA,TRBV9,TRBJ2-1,TGTGCCAGCAGCGTAGGGGCGGGGGGGTACAATGAGCAGTTCTTC,CASSVGAGGYNEQFF